This TCR beta chain is drawn from a study of T cell repertoires in cytomegalovirus infection. Background on the study: Use of recently identified HLA-C-restricted and well-studied HLA-B-restricted CMV epitopes was part of the study. TCR beta signatures that were public indicated CMV infection and matching HLA type.

TCRdb passed the reads through MiXCR, listing each CDR3 protein once. Of around 800,000 distinct CDR3 sequences detected, approximately 30% appear once; the ten largest clones hold around 12%. CDR3 length: 19 residues. V was clipped by 5 bases and J by 2 bases; unmatched bases: 14. Germline CDR1 reads SGHTA; CDR2 reads FQGNSA. This clonotype appeared many times. The antigen remains unidentified. The study, taken as a whole, reports: CMV-specific HLA-C-restricted TCR beta clonotypes dominated the ex vivo response. Summed frequency of shared TCR beta families picked out CMV carriers who also had the relevant HLA.

The specimen comprised cultured CD8+ T cells from PBMCs, sampled from culture after CMV antigen stimulation. The chain has TRBV7-2 and TRBJ2-3, with TRBD2 identical over 12 bases. The TCR sequence derives from a human donor in good health (CMV status not recorded). Some clones in this sample may be carry-over from other donors' samples. The CDR3, as DNA: TGTGCCAGCAGCCCCGGGGGGGGACTAGCGGGCTCGCACACAGATACGCAGTATTTT. Its protein product is CASSPGGGLAGSHTDTQYF.